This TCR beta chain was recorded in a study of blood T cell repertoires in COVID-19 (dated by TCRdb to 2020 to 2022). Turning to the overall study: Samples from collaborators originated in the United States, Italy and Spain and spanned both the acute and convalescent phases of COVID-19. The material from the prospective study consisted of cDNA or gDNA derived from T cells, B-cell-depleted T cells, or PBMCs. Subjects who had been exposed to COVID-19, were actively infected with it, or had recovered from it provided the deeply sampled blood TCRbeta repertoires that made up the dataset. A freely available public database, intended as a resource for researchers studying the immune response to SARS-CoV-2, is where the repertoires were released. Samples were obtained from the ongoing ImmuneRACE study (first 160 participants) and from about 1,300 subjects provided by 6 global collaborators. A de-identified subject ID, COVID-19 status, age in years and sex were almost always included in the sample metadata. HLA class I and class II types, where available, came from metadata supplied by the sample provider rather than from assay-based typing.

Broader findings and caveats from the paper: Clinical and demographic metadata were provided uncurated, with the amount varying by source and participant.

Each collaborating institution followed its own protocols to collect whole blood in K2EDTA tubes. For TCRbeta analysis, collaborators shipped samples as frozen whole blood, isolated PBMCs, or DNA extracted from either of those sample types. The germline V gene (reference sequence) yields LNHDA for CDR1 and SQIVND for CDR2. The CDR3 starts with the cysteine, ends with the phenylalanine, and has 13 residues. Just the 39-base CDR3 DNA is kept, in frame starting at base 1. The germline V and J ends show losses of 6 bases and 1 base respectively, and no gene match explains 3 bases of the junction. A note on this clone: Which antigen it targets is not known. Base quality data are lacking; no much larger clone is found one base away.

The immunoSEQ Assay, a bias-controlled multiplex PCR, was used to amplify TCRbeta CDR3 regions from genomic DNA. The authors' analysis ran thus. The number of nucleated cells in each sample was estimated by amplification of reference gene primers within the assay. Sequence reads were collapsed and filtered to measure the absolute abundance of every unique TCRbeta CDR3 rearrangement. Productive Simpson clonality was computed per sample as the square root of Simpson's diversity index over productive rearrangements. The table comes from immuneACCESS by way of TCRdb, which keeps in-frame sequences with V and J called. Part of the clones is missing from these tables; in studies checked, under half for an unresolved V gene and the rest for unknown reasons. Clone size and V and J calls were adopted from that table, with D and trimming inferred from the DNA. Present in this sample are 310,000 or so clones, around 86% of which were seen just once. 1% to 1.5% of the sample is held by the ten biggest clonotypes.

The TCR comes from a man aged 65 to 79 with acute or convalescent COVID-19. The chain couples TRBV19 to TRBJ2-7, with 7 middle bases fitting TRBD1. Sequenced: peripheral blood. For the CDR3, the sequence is CASRNRGSYEQYF. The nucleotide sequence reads TGTGCCAGTAGAAACAGGGGATCCTACGAGCAGTACTTC.